The present entry profiles one TCR beta chain with its context. What it binds is unknown. The data belong to a study of cytomegalovirus exposure and HLA in healthy donors. Study-wide results and limits: A later analysis associated roughly 15,000 TCR beta sequences with HLA alleles at a 0.05 false discovery rate. A prior analysis recorded that most TCR beta V segments were productive about 87% or about 30% of the time. Overall, about 160 TCR beta chains were annotated as cytomegalovirus-associated.

The primer mix had 60 Vbeta and 13 Jbeta primers. Assay: immunoSEQ multiplex PCR; the TCRdb copy retains only in-frame clones and omits some. Here the sample spans roughly 130,000 clones, 82% being singletons. The sequencing sample was made of PBMCs. The receptor was isolated from a boy between 2 and 15 years old in good health and CMV-seronegative.

The CDR3 region is CAISERDEKLFF. For the CDR3, the DNA is TGTGCCATCAGTGAGCGCGATGAAAAACTGTTTTTT. The chain has TRBV10-3 and TRBJ1-4, with unresolved D. This CDR3 contains 12 residues. Trimming took off 2 bases at V and 6 bases at J, with 4 bases between the two ends. Germline V lookup: CDR1 ENHRY, CDR2 SYGVKD.